Below, 13 T cell receptor beta chains from the same sample are listed, as sequenced in a study of blood T cell repertoires in COVID-19. Libraries were prepared by immunoSEQ multiplex PCR; TCRdb keeps only in-frame clonotypes and omits some of them. This sample has under 300,000 clones, with 85% found just once. Sequenced sample: peripheral blood. These receptors originate from a human donor in a cohort sampled during active COVID-19.

The genes are TRBV5-1 and TRBJ2-1; a weak D match, TRBD1 (5 bases). Germline loops: CDR1 SGHRS, CDR2 YFSETQ. The CDR3 totals 12 residues. V lost 5 bases, J lost 8 bases, and 11 bases lay in between. DNA for the CDR3: TGCGCCAGCAGTTTCCAGGGTTATGAGCAGTTCTTC. It codes for CASSFQGYEQFF. The full variable domain, with the rest looked up from reference TRBV5-1 and TRBJ2-1, is KAGVTQTPRYLIKTRGQQVTLSCSPISGHRSVSWYQQTPGQGLQFLFEYFSETQRNKGNFPGRFSGRQFSNSRSEMNVSTLELGDSALYLCASSFQGYEQFFGPGTRLTVL.

V and J are TRBV6-6 and TRBJ2-7; 9 bases align to TRBD2. Per the germline V gene, CDR1 is MNHNY and CDR2 is SVGAGI (reference sequence). The length of the CDR3 is 14 residues. J gave up 2 bases and V 6 bases, and 5 bases lay outside the gene matches. CDR3 region: CASSKSGGTYEQYF. The CDR3 coding sequence is TGTGCCAGCAGCAAAAGCGGGGGGACCTACGAGCAGTACTTC.

This chain connects TRBV12-3 or TRBV12-4 to TRBJ1-5; possible D gene TRBD1, 5 bases. Trimming removed 6 bases at V and 9 bases at J, with 15 bases between. The CDR3 consists of 13 residues. CDR3 region: CASRSGPLMPQHF. The CDR3 bases are TGTGCCAGCAGATCAGGGCCCCTCATGCCCCAGCATTTT.

This chain joins TRBV6-5 and TRBJ1-2; 8 bases align to TRBD1. The germline V gene encodes CDR1 MNHEY and CDR2 SVGAGI. The V gene end was trimmed by 7 bases and the J gene end by 5 bases; junction bases not matched to a gene: 12. The CDR3 spans 15 residues. The CDR3 sequence: CASNPGQGALYGYTF. For the CDR3, the DNA is TGTGCCAGCAACCCTGGCCAGGGGGCGCTTTATGGCTACACCTTC.

This clone was counted a single time. The rearrangement links TRBV5-1 to TRBJ2-2; 7 nucleotides agree with TRBD1. The junction had 8 bases not matched to a gene; V was cut back by 2 bases and J by 4 bases. CDR3 length equals 16 residues. Germline lookup yields CDR1 SGHRS and CDR2 YFSETQ. The CDR3 protein is CASSLTGDSGTGELFF. The CDR3 DNA sequence: TGCGCCAGCAGCTTAACAGGGGACAGCGGCACCGGGGAGCTGTTTTTT.

CDR3 nucleotides: TGCAGCGCAGAAGGCAGGGTGCACGGCTACACCTTC. This encodes CSAEGRVHGYTF. The rearrangement uses TRBV29-1 and TRBJ1-2, with D possibly matching TRBD1 (5 bases). V was shortened by 7 bases and J by 8 bases, with 17 bases between the two germline ends. Germline V CDR1 and CDR2: SQVTM, ANQGSEA. The CDR3 length is 12 residues.

The V call is TRBV5-4, the J call TRBJ1-4; a possible D gene is TRBD1 (6 bases). Germline-derived CDR1 and CDR2 are SGHNT and YYREEE (reference sequence). V was clipped by 1 base and J by 3 bases, with 10 bases between them. The CDR3 loop spans 15 amino acids. The CDR3 loop is CASSLSGAANEKLFF. Here the CDR3 DNA reads TGTGCCAGCAGCTTGTCAGGGGCGGCTAATGAAAAACTGTTTTTT.

In nucleotides, the CDR3 is TGTGCCAGCCTACCCGGGACAGGACCAACCTACGAGCAGTACTTC. Protein sequence: CASLPGTGPTYEQYF. The chain is built from TRBV7-2 and TRBJ2-7, with TRBD1 matching over 8 bases. This CDR3 spans 15 amino acids. V shed 8 bases, J shed 2 bases, and the junction held 11 bases outside the gene matches. The germline CDR1 and CDR2 sequences are SGHTA and FQGNSA.

Comment on this clone: A junction end diverges from the germline sequence, so it may reflect a read error. The chain joins TRBV5-3 to TRBJ2-7; D not certain. TRBV5-3 is annotated as an ORF whose role is uncertain. This CDR3 comprises 11 residues. The CDR3 region is CARSFSHEQYF. The CDR3 bases are TGTGCCAGAAGCTTCTCCCACGAGCAGTACTTC.

There are a few counts of this clone. The chain has TRBV4-2 and TRBJ2-7; 8 bases are a match to TRBD1. The V gene's germline CDR1 is LGHNA and CDR2 YNFKEQ. This CDR3 comprises 14 residues. V trimming: 3 bases; J trimming: 2 bases; junction bases outside the gene matches: 3. CDR3 DNA sequence: TGTGCCAGCAGCCATGCGACAGGGGCCTACGAGCAGTACTTC. The encoded protein is CASSHATGAYEQYF.

The rearrangement links TRBV9 to TRBJ2-7, with 9 bases matching TRBD1. Trimming at V came to 0 bases and at J to 6 bases, leaving 7 bases not matched to a gene. The CDR3 has 15 amino acids. The germline V gene encodes CDR1 SGDLS and CDR2 YYNGEE. The CDR3 is CASSVGLGQGAEQYF. The CDR3 DNA reads as TGTGCCAGCAGCGTAGGTTTGGGACAGGGTGCCGAGCAGTACTTC.

The rearrangement joins TRBV2 to TRBJ2-7; D is possibly TRBD2 (6 bases). CDR3 length: 10 amino acids. V was clipped by 10 bases and J by 5 bases, with 9 bases between them. CDR1 SNHLY and CDR2 FYNNEI come from the germline V gene. The CDR3 loop is CATGGDEQYF. The CDR3 nucleotides are TGTGCCACTGGAGGGGACGAGCAGTACTTC.

V usage is TRBV2 and J usage is TRBJ2-5; tentative D call: TRBD1 (5 bases). The CDR3 is 12 residues long. The V gene lost 6 bases and the J gene lost 6 bases, with 11 bases spanning the gap. Germline V gives CDR1 SNHLY, CDR2 FYNNEI. The CDR3 sequence is CASRDNEKTQYF. In DNA form, the CDR3 reads TGTGCCAGCAGGGACAACGAGAAGACCCAGTACTTC.